The entry that follows covers one TCR beta chain sequence. The data were taken from a study of shared clonotypes between healthy human individuals. Selected positively for CCR7 and CD45RO-negative, naive CD8 cells excluded terminally differentiated effector memory CD45RA+ cells. Using immunoSEQ multiplex PCR, the repertoire was profiled, and TCRdb retains in-frame clones only, with some absent. The profile shows around 1,900,000 clones, around 93% of them singletons. Sequencing was done on a sample of naive CD8+ T cells from PBMCs. This sequence originates from a man younger than 35 in good health. Some clones in this sample may be carry-over from other donors' samples.

The CDR3 DNA follows: TGTGCCAGCAGCCATATACAGGGGGCCGGTAGGAACGAGCAGTACTTC. Translation: CASSHIQGAGRNEQYF. J is TRBJ2-7 and V is TRBV4-2, with 9 bases identical to TRBD1. The CDR3 has 16 residues. From germline, CDR1 is LGHNA and CDR2 YNFKEQ. With 3 bases clipped from V and 5 bases from J, the junction kept 11 bases outside the gene matches.